Shown below are 29 T cell receptor beta chains from a single sample sequenced in a study of sequential checkpoint blockade in melanoma. Using immunoSEQ multiplex PCR, the repertoire was profiled, and TCRdb retains in-frame clones only, with some absent. Among about 13,000 clones listed, around 69% were seen once. The treatment was: randomized to nivolumab then ipilimumab (arm A) or the reverse (arm B). Sample: CD8+ T cells sorted from blood (inferred from file names), taken from a patient given nivolumab and ipilimumab in sequence. Receptors were obtained from a human donor with melanoma.

This clone has a handful of counts. The rearrangement uses TRBV5-4 and TRBJ1-2; 9 bases are a match to TRBD1. The CDR3 covers 16 residues. CDR1 is SGHNT and CDR2 is YYREEE in the germline V gene (reference sequence). After removal of 2 bases from V and 8 bases from J, the junction contained 13 bases not matched to a gene. The CDR3 DNA sequence: TGTGCCAGCAGCTTAACCCCACCTCGACAGGGGGAAGGCTACACCTTC. Translated: CASSLTPPRQGEGYTF.

The J gene is TRBJ1-1, the V gene TRBV7-9; D ambiguous. CDR3 length equals 13 residues. Trimming took 5 bases from V and 0 from J, leaving 7 bases between them. Looked up from germline, CDR1 is SEHNR and CDR2 is FQNEAQ (reference sequence). The DNA of the CDR3 is TGTGCCAGCAGCCTAAGTCTGAACACTGAAGCTTTCTTT. The encoded protein is CASSLSLNTEAFF. The full variable domain, rest sourced from reference TRBV7-9 and TRBJ1-1, is DTGVSQNPRHKITKRGQNVTFRCDPISEHNRLYWYRQTLGQGPEFLTYFQNEAQLEKSRLLSDRFSAERPKGSFSTLEIQRTEQGDSAMYLCASSLSLNTEAFFGQGTRLTVV.

The chain couples TRBV9 to TRBJ2-3; TRBD1 is a possible D gene (5 bases). Trimming took off 3 bases at V and 0 bases at J, with 17 bases between the two ends. Per the germline V gene, CDR1 is SGDLS and CDR2 is YYNGEE. The length of the CDR3 is 17 residues. CDR3 coding DNA: TGTGCCAGCAGCGCGGCACAGGCACCTTCTAGCACAGATACGCAGTATTTT. Translating gives CASSAAQAPSSTDTQYF.

This clone has just a few counts. V usage is TRBV4-2 and J usage is TRBJ2-7; D may be TRBD2 (6 bases). CDR3 length: 15 amino acids. Germline CDR1 LGHNA, CDR2 YNFKEQ. V was shortened by 5 bases and J by 3 bases, with 17 bases between the two germline ends. Here the CDR3 DNA reads TGTGCCAGCAGCTTCAGGGACTGGGGACTCTACGAGCAGTACTTC. Translated: CASSFRDWGLYEQYF.

This chain joins TRBV7-8 and TRBJ2-7; the match to TRBD2 covers 7 bases. The V and J ends lost 4 bases and 2 bases, in that order; junction bases with no gene match: 8. The CDR3 extends over 15 amino acids. Looked up from germline, CDR1 is SGHVS and CDR2 is FQNEAQ. The CDR3 DNA is TGTGCCAGCAGCTCCCAGGCGGGGGTGACCTACGAGCAGTACTTC. Translating it yields CASSSQAGVTYEQYF.

V is TRBV2 and J is TRBJ1-2; 10 bases align to TRBD1. Per germline, CDR1 SNHLY and CDR2 FYNNEI. This CDR3 has 15 amino acids. The V gene end was trimmed by 6 bases and the J gene end by 5 bases; junction bases not matched to a gene: 9. The CDR3 bases are TGTGCCAGCAGCCAAAGACAGGGGGCCGGGTATGGCTACACCTTC. Translating gives CASSQRQGAGYGYTF. Full variable domain (remainder filled in from reference TRBV2 and TRBJ1-2): EPEVTQTPSHQVTQMGQEVILRCVPISNHLYFYWYRQILGQKVEFLVSFYNNEISEKSEIFDDQFSVERPDGSNFTLKIRSTKLEDSAMYFCASSQRQGAGYGYTFGSGTRLTVV.

The chain carries TRBV10-3 and TRBJ1-4, with no clear D. The V gene lost 0 bases and the J gene lost 8 bases, with 16 bases spanning the gap. CDR3 length equals 16 residues. Germline assignment: CDR1 ENHRY and CDR2 SYGVKD. CDR3 DNA: TGTGCCATCAGTGAGTCCGGAGCCAGTTCAAGGGAAAAACTGTTTTTT. This codes for CAISESGASSREKLFF.

V and J are TRBV7-9 and TRBJ1-5; D perhaps matches TRBD1 (6 bases). CDR3 length: 16 residues. Germline CDR1 is SEHNR and CDR2 is FQNEAQ (reference sequence). Trimming took off 4 bases at V and 3 bases at J, with 16 bases between the two ends. DNA of the CDR3: TGTGCCAGCAGCTCACCGGGACACGGGAACAATCAGCCCCAGCATTTT. This encodes CASSSPGHGNNQPQHF.

The chain is built from TRBV19 and TRBJ2-3, with unresolved D. The CDR3 length is 16 residues. In germline, CDR1 is LNHDA, CDR2 SQIVND (reference sequence). V lost 4 bases to trimming and J lost 3 bases, with 17 bases between them. CDR3 coding DNA: TGTGCCAGTAGTACCCTGGCCCAGGATATAACAGATACGCAGTATTTT. Protein product: CASSTLAQDITDTQYF.

This clone was found a few times. Mismatch with germline at one junction end may stem from a read error. J is TRBJ2-7 and V is TRBV7-8; 10 bases map to TRBD2. Germline loops: CDR1 SGHVS, CDR2 FQNEAQ. This CDR3 region has 12 residues. CDR3 nucleotide sequence: TGTGCCAGCAGCGCTACTAGCGGGGCCGCTTTATTC. Its translation is CASSATSGAALF.

The chain recombines TRBV2 with TRBJ2-7; D is unresolved. The CDR3 length is 15 residues. V was shortened by 3 bases and J by 0 bases, with 12 bases between the two germline ends. Germline CDR1 and CDR2: SNHLY and FYNNEI. The chain's CDR3 is CASSDGAISSYEQYF. The CDR3, as DNA: TGTGCCAGCAGTGATGGAGCGATCAGCTCCTACGAGCAGTACTTC.

Comments on this clone: The same CDR3 arises from other DNA sequences in this sample as well. DNA of the CDR3: TGTGCCAGCAGCGTAAGCGGGAGGCCTCAAGAGACCCAGTACTTC. Amino acid sequence: CASSVSGRPQETQYF. The gene calls are TRBV9 and TRBJ2-5; 9 nucleotides line up with TRBD2. There are 15 residues in the CDR3. Germline trimming cut 1 base from V and 2 bases from J; bases unmatched to any gene: 3. CDR1 SGDLS and CDR2 YYNGEE come from the germline V gene.

The chain recombines TRBV6-5 with TRBJ2-5; a weak D match, TRBD1 (7 bases). The germline gives CDR1 MNHEY, CDR2 SVGAGI. The V end lost 7 bases, the J end lost 7 bases, and 22 bases lay between the germline ends. The CDR3 totals 15 residues. CDR3 in amino acids: CASNPQGGTKGTQYF. In DNA, the CDR3 is TGTGCCAGCAATCCTCAGGGGGGCACCAAGGGGACCCAGTACTTC.

The rearrangement links TRBV6-1 to TRBJ2-7, with 8 bases aligning to TRBD1. The ends lost 2 bases at V and 2 bases at J; junction bases unmatched: 20. In germline, CDR1 is MNHNS, CDR2 SASEGT. The CDR3 sequence is 20 residues long. The CDR3 coding sequence is TGTGCCAGCAGTGAAAGCTACAGGGGGTGGGAAGCCGGGCCTCCCTACGAGCAGTACTTC. Protein product: CASSESYRGWEAGPPYEQYF.

V and J are TRBV5-1 and TRBJ1-2; tentatively, D is TRBD1 (6 bases). From germline, CDR1 is SGHRS and CDR2 YFSETQ. Between the trimmed V and J ends, which lost 4 bases and 3 bases, there was a span of 16 bases. CDR3 length equals 15 residues. The CDR3 DNA sequence: TGCGCCAGCAGCCGGGACATGCCCCCGGACTATGGCTACACCTTC. This translates into CASSRDMPPDYGYTF.

The count of this clone is one. J is TRBJ2-6 and V is TRBV7-2; possible D gene TRBD1, 6 bases. The CDR3 runs to 15 residues. CDR1 SGHTA and CDR2 FQGNSA come from the germline V gene. Trimming pared 4 bases from V and 3 bases from J, leaving 10 bases between. CDR3 loop: CASSWGQGGANVLTF. The CDR3 DNA reads TGTGCCAGCAGCTGGGGACAAGGTGGGGCCAACGTCCTGACTTTC.

In its sample, this clone ranks as medium-sized. The chain has TRBV27 and TRBJ2-5; the D gene is possibly TRBD1 (5 bases). The CDR3 is 14 residues long. Trimming shortened V by 4 bases and J by 5 bases, and 14 bases separated the two germline ends. CDR1 and CDR2 from the germline V gene are MNHEY and SMNVEV (reference sequence). CDR3 loop: CASSSSTGYETQYF. CDR3 DNA: TGTGCCAGCAGTTCCTCAACAGGATACGAGACCCAGTACTTC.

This chain links TRBV6-7 with TRBJ1-6; 8 nucleotides align to TRBD1. TRBV6-7 is given ORF status, its function remaining uncertain. The V segment lost 3 bases and the J segment 8 bases; nucleotides outside the gene matches: 6. The CDR3 contains 15 residues. The CDR3 bases are TGTGCCAGCAGTTATTCGGGACAGGCATATTCACCCCTCCACTTT. Protein sequence: CASSYSGQAYSPLHF.

This chain uses TRBV11-3 with TRBJ1-4; 10 bases agree with TRBD1. Germline CDR1 reads SGHNT; CDR2 reads YENEEA. The CDR3 runs 17 residues. J was trimmed by 8 bases and V by 2 bases; bases with no gene match: 11. The CDR3 loop reads CASSLQGQGSPEEKLFF. CDR3 in DNA: TGTGCCAGCAGCTTACAGGGACAGGGGTCCCCCGAGGAAAAACTGTTTTTT.

The rearrangement links TRBV6-1 to TRBJ1-5; a weak D match, TRBD1 (5 bases). CDR3 length: 18 amino acids. V was shortened by 1 base and J by 0 bases, with 16 bases between the two germline ends. Germline V gene lookup returns CDR1 MNHNS and CDR2 SASEGT. The chain's CDR3 is CASSEGGGRGYSNQPQHF. The CDR3 DNA reads as TGTGCCAGCAGTGAAGGCGGCGGGAGGGGATATAGCAATCAGCCCCAGCATTTT.

V is TRBV4-3 and J is TRBJ2-1, with 10 bases aligning to TRBD2. Per the germline V gene, CDR1 is LGHNA and CDR2 is YSLEER. The CDR3 sequence is 17 residues long. V lost 0 bases to trimming and J lost 2 bases; unmatched junction nucleotides: 4. CDR3 residues: CASSQELTSGPYNEQFF. The CDR3 DNA is TGCGCCAGCAGCCAAGAATTGACTAGCGGGCCCTACAATGAGCAGTTCTTC.

This clone appeared a single time. The rearrangement joins TRBV6-1 to TRBJ2-7; 7 bases agree with TRBD2. V was clipped by 9 bases and J by 2 bases; unmatched bases: 10. This CDR3 comprises 14 residues. Germline V gives CDR1 MNHNS, CDR2 SASEGT. In DNA, the CDR3 is TGTGCCAGTCCCGGGACTACTAATACCTACGAGCAGTACTTC. Translating gives CASPGTTNTYEQYF.

In this sample, this clone turned up a few times. V and J are TRBV7-9 and TRBJ1-1; D might be TRBD1 (6 bases). The length of the CDR3 is 13 residues. With 5 bases removed from V and 4 bases from J, the gap between germline ends came to 11 bases. Germline-derived CDR1 and CDR2 are SEHNR and FQNEAQ (reference sequence). Here the CDR3 reads CASSKDSLTEAFF. As DNA, the CDR3 is TGTGCCAGCAGCAAGGACAGCCTCACTGAAGCTTTCTTT.

V and J are TRBV27 and TRBJ2-5; 8 nucleotides align to TRBD1. Germline V CDR1 and CDR2: MNHEY, SMNVEV (reference sequence). The CDR3 contains 14 residues. Trimming cost V 2 bases and J 4 bases; bases outside gene matches: 3. CDR3: CASSLGTGGETQYF. CDR3 sequence (DNA): TGTGCCAGCAGTTTAGGGACAGGCGGAGAGACCCAGTACTTC.

The sample holds one count of this clone. The chain links TRBV5-1 to TRBJ2-7; TRBD2 might be the D (6 bases). This CDR3 has 16 residues. Deletions cut 4 bases from V and 4 bases from J, with 21 bases between. From germline, CDR1 is SGHRS and CDR2 YFSETQ. The chain's CDR3 is CASSQGVAGRDYEQYF. In DNA, the CDR3 is TGCGCCAGCAGCCAGGGCGTGGCAGGGCGGGATTACGAGCAGTACTTC. The full variable domain, rest sourced from reference TRBV5-1 and TRBJ2-7, is KAGVTQTPRYLIKTRGQQVTLSCSPISGHRSVSWYQQTPGQGLQFLFEYFSETQRNKGNFPGRFSGRQFSNSRSEMNVSTLELGDSALYLCASSQGVAGRDYEQYFGPGTRLTVT.

V usage is TRBV19 and J usage is TRBJ1-3; D is unclear. Per the germline V gene, CDR1 is LNHDA and CDR2 is SQIVND (reference sequence). Between the trimmed V and J ends, which lost 7 bases and 7 bases, there was a span of 14 bases. The CDR3 length is 13 residues. CDR3 sequence: CASMALSVNTIYF. The CDR3 region has the DNA TGTGCCAGTATGGCCCTCAGCGTGAACACCATATATTTT.

V is TRBV27 and J is TRBJ2-1; 8 bases line up with TRBD2. This CDR3 comprises 13 residues. V shed 2 bases, J shed 9 bases, and the junction held 3 bases outside the gene matches. Germline loops: CDR1 MNHEY, CDR2 SMNVEV (reference sequence). The CDR3 bases are TGTGCCAGCAGTTTAGGACTAGCCCTTGAGCAGTTCTTC. It is translated as CASSLGLALEQFF.

The V and J genes are TRBV27 and TRBJ2-5; a possible D gene is TRBD1 (6 bases). Looked up from germline, CDR1 is MNHEY and CDR2 is SMNVEV (reference sequence). V dropped 6 bases and J dropped 2 bases, with 13 bases sitting between them. The CDR3 has 14 amino acids. CDR3 nucleotide sequence: TGTGCCAGCAGGACTACAGGGAAGCAAGAGACCCAGTACTTC. This encodes CASRTTGKQETQYF.

This clone was recorded once. The genes are TRBV7-2 and TRBJ2-7, with D possibly matching TRBD1 (6 bases). From germline, CDR1 is SGHTA and CDR2 FQGNSA. The CDR3 runs to 14 residues. V was shortened by 1 base and J by 1 base, with 8 bases between the two germline ends. In DNA form, the CDR3 reads TGTGCCAGCAGCTTAGTGCAGGGGTCCTACGAGCAGTACTTC. Translated, it gives CASSLVQGSYEQYF.